What follows are 14 T cell receptor beta chains derived from one specimen sequenced in a study of shared clonotypes between healthy human individuals. In the naive CD8 group, cells lacked CD45RO and were positively selected for CCR7, so terminally differentiated effector memory CD45RA+ cells were left out. Sequenced by immunoSEQ multiplex PCR; TCRdb stores in-frame clones only, minus some. The sample includes around 1.9 million clones, just over 90% seen only once; the top ten take more than 1.5%. Material for sequencing was naive CD8+ T cells from PBMCs. These receptors originate from a man aged 18-30 years in good health. Some clones in this sample may be carry-over from other donors' samples.

The CDR3 here is CASSIASYFQETQYF. The CDR3 coding sequence is TGTGCCAGTAGTATAGCTAGCTACTTTCAAGAGACCCAGTACTTC. The V gene is TRBV19, the J gene TRBJ2-5; D is perhaps TRBD2 (5 bases). V shed 1 base and J shed 2 bases, with 11 bases lying between them. Germline loops: CDR1 LNHDA, CDR2 SQIVND (reference sequence). The CDR3 spans 15 residues.

This clone was found once. The CDR3, as DNA: TGTGCCAGCAGCTTACGCGGGGACATTGGGAGCACAGATACGCAGTATTTT. This translates into CASSLRGDIGSTDTQYF. This chain uses TRBV13 with TRBJ2-3; D is possibly TRBD1 or TRBD2 (6 bases each). The V gene lost 2 bases and the J gene lost 0 bases, with 15 bases spanning the gap. The CDR3 is 17 amino acids. CDR1 PRHDT and CDR2 FYEKMQ come from the germline V gene (reference sequence).

This clone was observed a single time. This chain links TRBV7-2 with TRBJ1-2; D unclear. CDR1 SGHTA and CDR2 FQGNSA come from the germline V gene. The germline V and J ends were trimmed by 2 bases and 2 bases, with 12 bases remaining between them. This CDR3 has 15 residues. CDR3 protein: CASSLLRQENYGYTF. The CDR3 nucleotides are TGTGCCAGCAGCTTACTAAGGCAGGAGAACTATGGCTACACCTTC.

J is TRBJ2-1 and V is TRBV29-1; 10 bases map to TRBD2. The CDR3 is made up of 13 amino acids. The germline CDR1 and CDR2 sequences are SQVTM and ANQGSEA. V shed 7 bases, J shed 8 bases, and the junction held 8 bases outside the gene matches. Here the CDR3 DNA reads TGCAGCGCAGCCGGGACTAGCGCCTATGAGCAGTTCTTC. Protein: CSAAGTSAYEQFF.

This chain connects TRBV9 to TRBJ2-7, with a weak D call TRBD2 (5 bases). Trimming took off 4 bases at V and 2 bases at J, with 13 bases between the two ends. In germline, CDR1 is SGDLS, CDR2 YYNGEE. The CDR3 extends over 14 amino acids. This CDR3 is CASSLEGGAYEQYF. CDR3 nucleotides: TGTGCCAGCAGCTTAGAGGGCGGCGCCTACGAGCAGTACTTC.

The chain links TRBV11-2 to TRBJ1-4, with D possibly being TRBD1 (5 bases). V lost 3 bases, J lost 8 bases, and 19 bases lay in between. Per the germline V gene, CDR1 is SGHAT and CDR2 is FQNNGV. CDR3 size: 16 residues. In nucleotides, the CDR3 is TGTGCCAGCAGCTTTTTTTCGATTGGGGGAGGCGAAAAACTGTTTTTT. It is translated as CASSFFSIGGGEKLFF. The entire variable domain, with the rest obtained from reference TRBV11-2 and TRBJ1-4, is as follows: EAGVAQSPRYKIIEKRQSVAFWCNPISGHATLYWYQQILGQGPKLLIQFQNNGVVDDSQLPKDRFSAERLKGVDSTLKIQPAKLEDSAVYLCASSFFSIGGGEKLFFGSGTQLSVL.

In this sample, this clone turned up a few times. The J gene is TRBJ1-2, the V gene TRBV28, with 7 nucleotides matching TRBD1. V shed 6 bases and J 4 bases; nucleotides not matched to a gene: 8. The CDR3 extends over 14 amino acids. Germline V gene data show CDR1 as MDHEN and CDR2 as SYDVKM. The CDR3 region is CASRIMDRSYGYTF. The CDR3 region has the DNA TGTGCCAGCAGAATCATGGACAGGTCCTATGGCTACACCTTC.

The rearrangement uses TRBV29-1 and TRBJ2-1; D not certain. Trimming removed 5 bases at V and 7 bases at J, with 15 bases between. Germline lookup yields CDR1 SQVTM and CDR2 ANQGSEA. The CDR3 covers 13 residues. CDR3 sequence reads: CSVTAPTPNEQFF. CDR3 bases: TGCAGCGTTACTGCCCCGACGCCTAATGAGCAGTTCTTC.

This clone is a singleton in its sample. This chain uses TRBV28 with TRBJ2-5; D gene unclear. CDR3 length equals 15 residues. Germline V gene sequence: CDR1 MDHEN, CDR2 SYDVKM. V was shortened by 4 bases and J by 2 bases, with 14 bases between the two germline ends. This CDR3 is CASSSRTPKQETQYF. CDR3 bases: TGTGCCAGCAGTTCTCGGACCCCCAAGCAAGAGACCCAGTACTTC.

The chain carries TRBV28 and TRBJ1-1, with a weak D call TRBD1 (5 bases). CDR3 length: 16 amino acids. The germline CDR1 and CDR2 sequences are MDHEN and SYDVKM. Trimming left V 3 bases short and J 7 bases short, with 21 bases between. The CDR3, as DNA: TGTGCCAGCAGTTTTTTTGGGGAGCGGGGCAGACTTGAAGCTTTCTTT. Encoded protein: CASSFFGERGRLEAFF.

The V and J genes are TRBV7-3 and TRBJ2-5; D is possibly TRBD1 or TRBD2 (5 bases each). Germline loops: CDR1 SGHTA, CDR2 FQGTGA. The CDR3 is 13 amino acids. Trimming left V 6 bases short and J 1 base short, with 9 bases between. This CDR3 reads CASSDGGQETQYF. Written as DNA, the CDR3 is TGTGCCAGCAGTGATGGGGGCCAAGAGACCCAGTACTTC.

This clone was detected once. The chain uses TRBV14 and TRBJ1-2; 7 nucleotides align to TRBD1. The CDR3 is made up of 17 amino acids. CDR1 and CDR2 from the germline V gene are SGHDN and FVKESK. Losses at the gene ends were 4 bases for V and 8 bases for J; bases not matched to a gene: 19. DNA for the CDR3: TGTGCCAGCAGCCCCCAATACTACAGGGGCGGTCGAGAAGGCTACACCTTC. It codes for CASSPQYYRGGREGYTF.

On this clone itself: Other DNA variants within this sample encode the same CDR3. This chain connects TRBV4-3 to TRBJ2-1; TRBD2 aligns across 11 bases. CDR1 is LGHNA, CDR2 YSLEER, per germline. The CDR3 contains 15 residues. J gave up 3 bases and V 4 bases, and 2 bases lay outside the gene matches. The CDR3 DNA follows: TGCGCCAGCAGCCCAACTAGCGGGAGCTACAATGAGCAGTTCTTC. Amino acid sequence: CASSPTSGSYNEQFF.

The genes are TRBV29-1 and TRBJ2-7; D uncertain. The V gene's germline CDR1 is SQVTM and CDR2 ANQGSEA. V shed 4 bases and J shed 2 bases, with 12 bases lying between them. This CDR3 contains 13 residues. CDR3 loop: CSVAQAEPYEQYF. CDR3 bases: TGCAGCGTTGCCCAGGCAGAGCCCTACGAGCAGTACTTC.